One and the same sample provided the 25 T cell receptor beta chains below, sequenced in a study of blood T cells in healthy people across ages. A second PCR, run for roughly 7 to 12 cycles, used a sample-barcoded 5' primer plus a J-beta primer mix. Via MiXCR, TCRdb re-called the 5' RACE reads, giving one row per CDR3 protein. The repertoire consists of approximately 1,000,000 distinct CDR3 sequences, with 40% to 50% occurring once and the leading ten covering 15% to 20%. Sequencing input: blood. The source is a woman between 55 and 75 years old in good health.

The chain combines TRBV20-1 with TRBJ1-5, with D possibly TRBD1 on 5 matching bases. V was shortened by 5 bases and J by 0 bases, with 14 bases between the two germline ends. The CDR3 sequence is 15 residues long. Germline CDR1 DFQATT, CDR2 SNEGSKA (reference sequence). CDR3: CSAGDVLNSNQPQHF. DNA for the CDR3: TGCAGTGCTGGGGACGTATTGAATAGCAATCAGCCCCAGCATTTT.

The chain uses TRBV2 and TRBJ2-3; 12 nucleotides line up with TRBD2. The trim removed 7 bases at V and 2 bases at J, leaving 16 bases unmatched. This CDR3 region has 19 residues. Germline CDR1 reads SNHLY; CDR2 reads FYNNEI. The CDR3 DNA reads TGTGCCAGCATAGAGCGAAAACTAGCGGGAGGCCCTCCCACAGATACGCAGTATTTT. Protein: CASIERKLAGGPPTDTQYF.

This clonotype was seen a few times. This rearrangement joins TRBV20-1 to TRBJ2-3; 11 nucleotides agree with TRBD2. Germline lookup yields CDR1 DFQATT and CDR2 SNEGSKA (reference sequence). V lost 5 bases to trimming and J lost 1 base; unmatched junction nucleotides: 8. CDR3 length: 16 amino acids. The CDR3 bases are TGCAGTGCTCACCCACTAGCGGGAGCTGGCACAGATACGCAGTATTTT. It yields the protein CSAHPLAGAGTDTQYF.

Notes on this clonotype: Mismatch with germline at one junction end may stem from a read error. V gene TRBV5-1 combines with J gene TRBJ2-3; TRBD1 matches at 7 bases. The CDR3 is 12 amino acids. Germline CDR1 and CDR2: SGHRS and YFSETQ. The CDR3 loop is CASSFTGDTRYF. The DNA of the CDR3 is TGCGCCAGCAGCTTCACAGGGGATACGCGGTATTTT.

The V and J genes are TRBV29-1 and TRBJ2-1, with 13 positions matching TRBD2. Germline V CDR1 and CDR2: SQVTM, ANQGSEA. CDR3 size: 16 residues. V dropped 2 bases and J dropped 10; count of bases not matched to a gene: 11. DNA for the CDR3: TGCAGCGTTGAAAGCCCTCGACTAGCGGGAGGACGGGAGCAGTTCTTC. This codes for CSVESPRLAGGREQFF.

The V and J genes are TRBV10-3 and TRBJ1-1; D is ambiguous. This CDR3 comprises 13 residues. The V end was cut by 5 bases, the J end by 1 base, with 8 bases between. Germline lookup yields CDR1 ENHRY and CDR2 SYGVKD. The CDR3 region has the DNA TGTGCCATCAGTTCCCCACCGAACACTGAAGCTTTCTTT. This gives the protein CAISSPPNTEAFF.

This clonotype showed up just a few times. The chain recombines TRBV9 with TRBJ2-7, with 8 positions matching TRBD1. Trimming cost V 0 bases and J 3 bases; bases outside gene matches: 5. Germline CDR1 reads SGDLS; CDR2 reads YYNGEE. This CDR3 contains 15 residues. The CDR3 sequence is CASSVAGQGGYEQYF. In DNA form, the CDR3 reads TGTGCCAGCAGCGTAGCCGGACAGGGAGGCTACGAGCAGTACTTC. The full variable domain, its missing parts supplied by reference TRBV9 and TRBJ2-7, is DSGVTQTPKHLITATGQRVTLRCSPRSGDLSVYWYQQSLDQGLQFLIQYYNGEERAKGNILERFSAQQFPDLHSELNLSSLELGDSALYFCASSVAGQGGYEQYFGPGTRLTVT.

With respect to this clonotype: An end of the junction differs from the germline gene, which may be a read error. The V gene is TRBV7-3, the J gene TRBJ2-1; 11 bases line up with TRBD2. Gene TRBJ2-7 matches the end of the DNA better, so the J call may be wrong. Germline loops: CDR1 SGHTA, CDR2 FQGTGA. The CDR3 contains 15 residues. CDR3: CASTSGSTSYNEQYF. CDR3 coding DNA: TGCGCCAGCACTAGCGGGAGCACCTCCTACAATGAGCAGTACTTC.

V is TRBV12-3 or TRBV12-4 and J is TRBJ1-5; D not certain. This CDR3 contains 16 residues. V lost 5 bases, J lost 6 bases, and 20 bases lay in between. CDR3 DNA: TGTGCCAGCAGTCCCCCCAGGTCAGGAGGGTTTCAGCCCCAGCATTTT. Amino acids: CASSPPRSGGFQPQHF.

A word on this clonotype: The limits of the CDR3 on the DNA are not certain, so only TCRdb's listed CDR3 is given. This chain's CDR3 is CASSFGPGLVGGELFF. V is TRBV7-7 and J is TRBJ2-2; TRBD2, the table's D call, was not compared with the DNA. Ends included, the CDR3 has 16 residues. Per germline, CDR1 SSHAT and CDR2 FNYEAQ (reference sequence).

The chain uses TRBV3-1 and TRBJ2-1; D tentatively fits TRBD1 or TRBD2 (5 bases each). The CDR3 contains 16 residues. Trimming removed 0 bases at V and 8 bases at J, with 17 bases between. CDR1 is LGHDT, CDR2 YNNKEL, per germline (reference sequence). CDR3 protein: CASSQDGAWMGDEQFF. The CDR3 DNA reads as TGTGCCAGCAGCCAAGATGGGGCGTGGATGGGGGATGAGCAGTTCTTC.

As for this clonotype: An end of the junction does not agree with germline; a read error may underlie this. The chain employs TRBV5-1 and TRBJ2-1; D unclear. The CDR3 totals 13 residues. From germline, CDR1 is SGHRS and CDR2 YFSETQ. In nucleotides, the CDR3 is TGCGCCAGCAGCTTGGGGAGCCCCGATGAGCAGTTCTTT. This sequence encodes CASSLGSPDEQFF.

This sequence joins TRBV7-9 and TRBJ2-7, with 9 positions matching TRBD1. V lost 5 bases to trimming and J lost 5 bases; unmatched junction nucleotides: 7. Germline CDR1 reads SEHNR; CDR2 reads FQNEAQ (reference sequence). The CDR3 spans 14 residues. This chain's CDR3 is CASSRTGDPHEQYF. CDR3 coding DNA: TGTGCCAGCAGCCGGACAGGGGACCCCCACGAGCAGTACTTC.

V and J are TRBV9 and TRBJ2-1; D may be TRBD2 (6 bases). Germline-derived CDR1 and CDR2 are SGDLS and YYNGEE. Trimming shortened V by 0 bases and J by 8 bases, and 12 bases separated the two germline ends. CDR3 size: 14 residues. The CDR3 region is CASSVASSGYEQFF. Here the CDR3 DNA reads TGTGCCAGCAGCGTAGCTAGCAGCGGGTATGAGCAGTTCTTC.

The chain joins TRBV7-8 to TRBJ2-5; TRBD1 might be the D (6 bases). V lost 5 bases to trimming and J lost 3 bases, with 16 bases between them. CDR1 is SGHVS, CDR2 FQNEAQ, per germline. The CDR3 extends over 15 amino acids. CDR3 sequence (DNA): TGTGCCAGCAGCCGATACGTGGACAGTAAAGAGACCCAGTACTTC. It codes for CASSRYVDSKETQYF.

The rearrangement joins TRBV12-3 or TRBV12-4 to TRBJ1-5; TRBD1 matches 8 bases. With V trimmed by 0 bases and J by 5 bases, 3 bases remained unmatched. The CDR3 contains 15 residues. The DNA of the CDR3 is TGTGCCAGCAGTTTAGCCCAGGGGGCGGATCAGCCCCAGCATTTT. Residues: CASSLAQGADQPQHF.

This clonotype was detected only a few times. The chain couples TRBV4-1 to TRBJ2-7, with D perhaps matching TRBD2 (5 bases). Trimming took 0 bases from V and 1 from J, leaving 10 bases between them. The CDR3 has 15 residues. CDR1 MGHRA and CDR2 YSYEKL come from the germline V gene. CDR3 in amino acids: CASSQDPGGSYEQYF. The DNA for the CDR3 is TGCGCCAGCAGCCAAGATCCCGGCGGGTCCTACGAGCAGTACTTC.

This clonotype showed up just a few times. The V call is TRBV5-1, the J call TRBJ2-3, with D perhaps TRBD2 (5 bases). Germline V gene lookup returns CDR1 SGHRS and CDR2 YFSETQ. This CDR3 is 14 amino acids long. Trimming stripped 6 bases from V and 0 bases from J, with 11 bases between. CDR3 DNA: TGCGCCAGCAAAACTGGACTTAGCACAGATACGCAGTATTTT. This gives the protein CASKTGLSTDTQYF. The whole variable domain, remainder taken from reference TRBV5-1 and TRBJ2-3, is KAGVTQTPRYLIKTRGQQVTLSCSPISGHRSVSWYQQTPGQGLQFLFEYFSETQRNKGNFPGRFSGRQFSNSRSEMNVSTLELGDSALYLCASKTGLSTDTQYFGPGTRLTVL.

The sample holds a few counts of this clonotype. The V and J genes are TRBV25-1 and TRBJ1-4; the D gene is possibly TRBD1 (6 bases). In germline, CDR1 is MGHDK, CDR2 SYGVNS. V gave up 4 bases and J gave up 0 bases, with 18 bases separating them. The CDR3 totals 18 residues. CDR3 loop: CASSATRDKSATNEKLFF. CDR3 in DNA: TGTGCCAGCAGTGCCACCCGGGACAAAAGTGCAACTAATGAAAAACTGTTTTTT.

In this sample, this clonotype turned up a few times. The rearrangement links TRBV7-6 to TRBJ2-3; 10 bases fit TRBD2. The CDR3 length is 17 residues. Germline trimming cut 2 bases from V and 2 bases from J; bases unmatched to any gene: 7. Looked up from germline, CDR1 is SGHVS and CDR2 is FNYEAQ. CDR3 sequence reads: CASSLPSSGSLTDTQYF. The CDR3 bases are TGTGCCAGCAGCTTACCCTCTAGCGGGAGTCTCACAGATACGCAGTATTTT.

This clonotype has a handful of counts. CDR3 loop: CAISAEGTGRNEQFF. DNA of the CDR3: TGTGCCATCAGTGCGGAGGGTACCGGAAGGAATGAGCAGTTCTTC. The chain links TRBV10-3 to TRBJ2-1, with a weak D call TRBD2 (6 bases). V lost 4 bases and J 7 bases, leaving 17 bases between the germline ends. Germline assignment: CDR1 ENHRY and CDR2 SYGVKD. CDR3 length: 15 amino acids.

This chain joins TRBV29-1 and TRBJ1-1; 7 positions match TRBD1. J lost 2 bases, V lost 7 bases, and 7 bases had no gene match. The CDR3 contains 13 residues. Germline lookup yields CDR1 SQVTM and CDR2 ANQGSEA. CDR3 loop: CSGWGQLNTEAFF. CDR3 nucleotides: TGCAGCGGATGGGGACAGCTAAACACTGAAGCTTTCTTT.

V and J are TRBV27 and TRBJ1-5; D remains unclear. The CDR3 has 14 amino acids. Germline values: CDR1 MNHEY, CDR2 SMNVEV (reference sequence). Trimming pared 2 bases from V and 8 bases from J, leaving 13 bases between. CDR3 nucleotides: TGTGCCAGCAGTTTACAGATGAGGATGGAGCCCCAGCATTTT. It specifies CASSLQMRMEPQHF.

Only a few counts were recorded for this clonotype. This rearrangement joins TRBV20-1 to TRBJ1-5; 8 bases are shared with TRBD1. Germline trimming cut 2 bases from V and 4 bases from J; bases unmatched to any gene: 7. The V gene's germline CDR1 is DFQATT and CDR2 SNEGSKA (reference sequence). The CDR3 has 15 amino acids. This CDR3 is CSARYGQGGNQPQHF. The CDR3 region has the DNA TGCAGTGCTAGATACGGACAGGGCGGAAATCAGCCCCAGCATTTT.

This clonotype was recorded once. This chain links TRBV6-5 with TRBJ1-4; D not resolved. The CDR3 is 13 residues long. Trimming took 0 bases from V and 7 from J, leaving 6 bases between them. Germline CDR1 reads MNHEY; CDR2 reads SVGAGI. In DNA form, the CDR3 reads TGTGCCAGCAGTTACTCGTACGGTGAAAAACTGTTTTTT. Encoded protein: CASSYSYGEKLFF.